A selection of T cell receptor beta chains follows, all from one sample in a study of blood T cell repertoires in COVID-19. Profiling relied on immunoSEQ multiplex PCR, and the TCRdb table lists in-frame clones only, not all of them. The sample contains 25,000 to 30,000 clones, 85% to 95% of which appear only once. The sample comprised peripheral blood. These receptors all come from a woman aged 70-85 years with COVID-19, enrolled during active disease. CDR3s include the opening cysteine and the closing phenylalanine or tryptophan. Expanded clones are given a class, and other clones once, few, many or no size at all.

cdr3_aa	clone_size	v_call	j_call
CASSFGGQGVYEQYF	.	TRBV28	TRBJ2-7
CASNQRGSQETQYF	.	TRBV25-1	TRBJ2-5
CASGQVSPYEQYF	.	TRBV28	TRBJ2-7
CASSYGTGAGPLHF	few	TRBV5-1	TRBJ1-6
CASSLGTRDSYQPQHF	few	TRBV7-8	TRBJ1-5
CASSLDRASTDTQYF	few	TRBV5-1	TRBJ2-3
CASSVEQGLFTDTQYF	once	TRBV9	TRBJ2-3
CASSIGTSGQETQYF	.	TRBV19	TRBJ2-5
CASRSSQREVHEQFF	once	TRBV28	TRBJ2-1
CASSRTLGQAETQYF	.	TRBV28	TRBJ2-5
CASSLPSFGPGGTQYF	.	TRBV28	TRBJ2-3
CASSPSGIQETQYF	.	TRBV18	TRBJ2-5
CASSLDRANEKLFF	.	TRBV5-4	TRBJ1-4
CASRGGGFMNTEAFF	.	TRBV27	TRBJ1-1
CASSPMGLAPQYF	.	TRBV11-2	TRBJ2-7
CASGGTGGNSYEQYF	.	TRBV28	TRBJ2-7